Below are 21 T cell receptor beta chains sequenced from a single sample in a study of CD8+ T cells in alopecia areata. RNA was extracted and reverse transcribed into cDNA as the sequencing template. Using immunoSEQ multiplex PCR, the repertoire was profiled, and TCRdb retains in-frame clones only, with some absent. The sample consists of hundreds of thousands of clones, 67% of them appearing once. Source: CD4+ T cells sorted from blood, taken at week 0. These receptor sequences come from a human donor with alopecia areata.

The V gene is TRBV30, the J gene TRBJ2-7, with a weak D call TRBD2 (5 bases). Germline CDR1 GTSNPN, CDR2 SVGIG (reference sequence). V was clipped by 0 bases and J by 3 bases, with 18 bases between them. CDR3 length: 16 residues. The CDR3 DNA reads as TGTGCCTGGAGTGTACGGGCAGGAGGTGGTAGCTACGAGCAGTACTTC. This gives the protein CAWSVRAGGGSYEQYF.

The sample holds a few counts of this clone. The J gene is TRBJ2-3, the V gene TRBV30; 7 bases are shared with TRBD1. The CDR3 covers 14 residues. Germline CDR1 is GTSNPN and CDR2 is SVGIG (reference sequence). Germline trimming cut 5 bases from V and 2 bases from J; bases unmatched to any gene: 7. The CDR3 DNA sequence: TGTGCCTGGGTCCGGGACAGTAACACAGATACGCAGTATTTT. Residues: CAWVRDSNTDTQYF.

V and J are TRBV30 and TRBJ2-7, with D perhaps matching TRBD1 or TRBD2 (5 bases each). With 3 bases removed from V and 5 bases from J, the gap between germline ends came to 20 bases. The CDR3 totals 15 residues. Looked up from germline, CDR1 is GTSNPN and CDR2 is SVGIG (reference sequence). CDR3 sequence (DNA): TGTGCCTGGAGCCGGAGGACACAGGTTGCCAACGAGCAGTACTTC. It translates to CAWSRRTQVANEQYF.

The CDR3 region is CSFHRANKETQYF. DNA for the CDR3: TGCAGCTTCCACCGGGCCAACAAAGAGACCCAGTACTTC. The V and J genes are TRBV29-1 and TRBJ2-5; D is ambiguous. Between the trimmed V and J ends, which lost 8 bases and 3 bases, there was a span of 16 bases. The CDR3 covers 13 residues. Germline V gene data show CDR1 as SQVTM and CDR2 as ANQGSEA.

For this clone: A much larger clone lies one base from this, so it may be a read error. The CDR3 DNA is TGTGCCAGCAGCTTAGAGAGTCAGCCCCAGCATTTT. The encoded protein is CASSLESQPQHF. The gene calls are TRBV7-9 and TRBJ1-5; D not resolved. With 1 base removed from V and 6 bases from J, the gap between germline ends came to 4 bases. The CDR3 has 12 residues. Germline loops: CDR1 SEHNR, CDR2 FQNEAQ (reference sequence). The full variable domain, its missing parts supplied by reference TRBV7-9 and TRBJ1-5, is DTGVSQNPRHKITKRGQNVTFRCDPISEHNRLYWYRQTLGQGPEFLTYFQNEAQLEKSRLLSDRFSAERPKGSFSTLEIQRTEQGDSAMYLCASSLESQPQHFGDGTRLSIL.

The sample holds a few counts of this clone. V and J are TRBV20-1 and TRBJ1-1; D ambiguous. Deletions cut 2 bases from V and 8 bases from J, with 6 bases between. Germline CDR1 is DFQATT and CDR2 is SNEGSKA (reference sequence). The CDR3 is 10 amino acids. The CDR3 DNA reads TGCAGTGCTAGACTGGGAGAAGCTTTCTTT. Protein sequence: CSARLGEAFF.

This clone showed up just once. The rearrangement uses TRBV14 and TRBJ1-1, with D possibly TRBD1 on 5 matching bases. Germline CDR1 reads SGHDN; CDR2 reads FVKESK. CDR3 size: 15 residues. V was trimmed by 4 bases and J by 1 base, leaving 13 bases between them. This CDR3 is CASSPGPTRNTEAFF. The CDR3 DNA sequence: TGTGCCAGCAGCCCGGGACCTACAAGGAACACTGAAGCTTTCTTT.

In its sample, this clone was seen a few times. This sequence joins TRBV19 and TRBJ2-1, with D possibly TRBD2 on 5 matching bases. From germline, CDR1 is LNHDA and CDR2 SQIVND (reference sequence). This CDR3 is built from 12 residues. V was clipped by 3 bases and J by 13 bases, with 13 bases between them. The chain's CDR3 is CASSIASGGQFF. The CDR3 DNA is TGTGCCAGTAGTATTGCTTCAGGAGGACAGTTCTTC.

V is TRBV9 and J is TRBJ2-5, with D tentatively TRBD2 (6 bases). CDR3 length equals 15 residues. Germline CDR1 SGDLS, CDR2 YYNGEE. Deletions cut 3 bases from V and 2 bases from J, with 14 bases between. This CDR3 is CASSARGGPQETQYF. Written as DNA, the CDR3 is TGTGCCAGCAGCGCCCGGGGAGGCCCTCAAGAGACCCAGTACTTC.

J is TRBJ2-5 and V is TRBV5-1, with 7 bases identical to TRBD2. This CDR3 contains 13 residues. Losses at the gene ends were 4 bases for V and 3 bases for J; bases not matched to a gene: 3. Germline-derived CDR1 and CDR2 are SGHRS and YFSETQ. This CDR3 is CASSRGTKETQYF. The CDR3 coding sequence is TGCGCCAGCAGCCGAGGGACTAAAGAGACCCAGTACTTC.

Here the CDR3 DNA reads TGCAGCGTTGAAGATCGAAGGGGGGCTGGGGCCAACGTCCTGACTTTC. Translated: CSVEDRRGAGANVLTF. The chain combines TRBV29-1 with TRBJ2-6; D possibly uses TRBD1 or TRBD2 (6 bases each). The CDR3 has 16 residues. V dropped 0 bases and J dropped 2 bases, with 11 bases sitting between them. The germline V gene encodes CDR1 SQVTM and CDR2 ANQGSEA.

The gene calls are TRBV30 and TRBJ1-5; the match to TRBD1 covers 9 bases. Germline V gene data show CDR1 as GTSNPN and CDR2 as SVGIG (reference sequence). The V gene end was trimmed by 3 bases and the J gene end by 5 bases; junction bases not matched to a gene: 5. CDR3 length equals 14 residues. The CDR3, as DNA: TGTGCCTGGAGCGGAACAGGGGGCTATCAGCCCCAGCATTTT. Translation gives CAWSGTGGYQPQHF.

A few counts support this clone. This chain links TRBV6-5 with TRBJ2-7; unclear D gene. The ends were cut back, 0 bases at V and 4 bases at J, with 4 bases in the middle. Germline CDR1 is MNHEY and CDR2 is SVGAGI. The CDR3 length is 12 residues. In DNA, the CDR3 is TGTGCCAGCAGTTACTCGAAATACGAGCAGTACTTC. Protein: CASSYSKYEQYF.

CDR3 in DNA: TGTGCCAGCAGCTTAAGGCAGACGAACACTGAAGCTTTCTTT. Protein: CASSLRQTNTEAFF. This chain connects TRBV7-8 to TRBJ1-1; D remains ambiguous. CDR1 is SGHVS and CDR2 is FQNEAQ in the germline V gene. Trimming removed 2 bases from V and 1 base from J, with 8 bases in between. CDR3 length: 14 residues.

This clone has more than one count but fewer than ten. This chain links TRBV5-4 with TRBJ2-3, with D hard to call. Deletions cut 0 bases from V and 0 bases from J, with 8 bases between. The CDR3 is 15 residues long. Germline loops: CDR1 SGHNT, CDR2 YYREEE (reference sequence). CDR3 DNA sequence: TGTGCCAGCAGCTTGGCGGTTGGTAGCACAGATACGCAGTATTTT. Protein product: CASSLAVGSTDTQYF.

This clone was counted only a few times. The chain combines TRBV30 with TRBJ2-3, with D possibly TRBD1 on 5 matching bases. V was shortened by 4 bases and J by 5 bases, with 7 bases between the two germline ends. CDR3 size: 11 residues. Germline V gene lookup returns CDR1 GTSNPN and CDR2 SVGIG (reference sequence). CDR3 DNA: TGTGCCTGGAACCAGGGAGATACGCAGTATTTT. Translating gives CAWNQGDTQYF. The full variable domain, with the rest looked up from reference TRBV30 and TRBJ2-3, is SQTIHQWPATLVQPVGSPLSLECTVEGTSNPNLYWYRQAAGRGLQLLFYSVGIGQISSEVPQNLSASRPQDRQFILSSKKLLLSDSGFYLCAWNQGDTQYFGPGTRLTVL.

The V call is TRBV30, the J call TRBJ2-7; TRBD1 matches 7 bases. CDR3 length: 14 residues. Per the germline V gene, CDR1 is GTSNPN and CDR2 is SVGIG (reference sequence). V shed 0 bases and J 4 bases; nucleotides not matched to a gene: 6. CDR3 region: CAWSVGDSSYEQYF. As DNA, the CDR3 is TGTGCCTGGAGTGTCGGGGACAGCTCGTACGAGCAGTACTTC.

The V call is TRBV4-1, the J call TRBJ2-1; 8 bases map to TRBD2. V gave up 0 bases and J gave up 4 bases; unmatched junction bases: 5. CDR1 is MGHRA, CDR2 YSYEKL, per germline. The CDR3 contains 16 residues. The CDR3 nucleotides are TGCGCCAGCAGCCAAGATCGAGTAGCGGGGTACAATGAGCAGTTCTTC. Amino acids: CASSQDRVAGYNEQFF.

The V call is TRBV4-3, the J call TRBJ1-1; D is possibly TRBD1 (5 bases). CDR3 length: 12 residues. The V gene lost 1 base and the J gene lost 10 bases, with 10 bases spanning the gap. Germline V gene sequence: CDR1 LGHNA, CDR2 YSLEER. The CDR3 protein is CASSQAQGGAFF. The CDR3 DNA is TGCGCCAGCAGCCAAGCGCAGGGAGGAGCTTTCTTT.

The chain is built from TRBV5-4 and TRBJ2-5; 7 bases align to TRBD1. There are 12 residues in the CDR3. J gave up 2 bases and V 9 bases, and 4 bases lay outside the gene matches. Germline CDR1 reads SGHNT; CDR2 reads YYREEE (reference sequence). The CDR3 bases are TGTGCCACCGGACAGGAGCAAGAGACCCAGTACTTC. It specifies CATGQEQETQYF.

The V gene is TRBV29-1, the J gene TRBJ2-4; 8 bases line up with TRBD1. The germline CDR1 and CDR2 sequences are SQVTM and ANQGSEA. Trimming cost V 7 bases and J 7 bases; bases outside gene matches: 6. CDR3 length: 12 amino acids. CDR3 sequence: CSATGGENIQYF. The DNA of the CDR3 is TGCAGCGCTACAGGGGGAGAGAACATTCAGTACTTC.